These 5 T cell receptor beta chains share one sample of origin, sequenced in a study of blood T cell repertoires in COVID-19. TCRdb keeps only in-frame clones here, not all; method: immunoSEQ multiplex PCR. The profile shows about 280,000 clones, 90% of them singletons. The sample consisted of PBMCs or T cells enriched from blood (not recorded which). These receptors were obtained from a woman in her late teens or twenties with acute COVID-19.

V usage is TRBV29-1 and J usage is TRBJ1-2; unclear D gene. The CDR3 sequence is 10 residues long. Per germline, CDR1 SQVTM and CDR2 ANQGSEA. Trimming removed 0 bases from V and 6 bases from J, with 2 bases in between. CDR3 sequence (DNA): TGCAGCGTTGAAGATAATGGCTACACCTTC. Its protein is CSVEDNGYTF.

The genes are TRBV19 and TRBJ2-7, with 7 bases aligning to TRBD1. The junction had 6 bases not matched to a gene; V was cut back by 7 bases and J by 0 bases. This CDR3 is built from 14 residues. Germline V CDR1 and CDR2: LNHDA, SQIVND (reference sequence). The CDR3 spells CASTEDRHSYEQYF. The CDR3 nucleotides are TGTGCCAGTACCGAGGACAGGCACTCCTACGAGCAGTACTTC.

The chain employs TRBV24-1 and TRBJ2-1, with 7 bases identical to TRBD1. V was clipped by 4 bases and J by 3 bases; unmatched bases: 5. CDR1 and CDR2 (germline): KGHDR, SFDVKD. This CDR3 is 15 amino acids long. The DNA for the CDR3 is TGTGCCACCAGTGACCCGGGGACAGACTACAATGAGCAGTTCTTC. As protein: CATSDPGTDYNEQFF.

This chain joins TRBV3-1 (or the pseudogene TRBV3-2) and TRBJ2-1; TRBD1 aligns across 7 bases. Germline CDR1 is LGHDT and CDR2 is YNNKEL (reference sequence). This CDR3 contains 15 residues. The junction had 6 bases not matched to a gene; V was cut back by 5 bases and J by 2 bases. Here the CDR3 reads CASSSRQGAYNEQFF. The CDR3 DNA sequence: TGTGCCAGCAGCTCCCGACAGGGAGCCTACAATGAGCAGTTCTTC.

The CDR3 loop is CASTRDRGLYGYTF. CDR3 in DNA: TGTGCCAGCACGCGGGACAGGGGTCTCTATGGCTACACCTTC. The chain recombines TRBV2 with TRBJ1-2; TRBD1 matches 10 bases. Germline trimming cut 7 bases from V and 4 bases from J; bases unmatched to any gene: 6. This CDR3 has 14 residues. Germline V gene data show CDR1 as SNHLY and CDR2 as FYNNEI.